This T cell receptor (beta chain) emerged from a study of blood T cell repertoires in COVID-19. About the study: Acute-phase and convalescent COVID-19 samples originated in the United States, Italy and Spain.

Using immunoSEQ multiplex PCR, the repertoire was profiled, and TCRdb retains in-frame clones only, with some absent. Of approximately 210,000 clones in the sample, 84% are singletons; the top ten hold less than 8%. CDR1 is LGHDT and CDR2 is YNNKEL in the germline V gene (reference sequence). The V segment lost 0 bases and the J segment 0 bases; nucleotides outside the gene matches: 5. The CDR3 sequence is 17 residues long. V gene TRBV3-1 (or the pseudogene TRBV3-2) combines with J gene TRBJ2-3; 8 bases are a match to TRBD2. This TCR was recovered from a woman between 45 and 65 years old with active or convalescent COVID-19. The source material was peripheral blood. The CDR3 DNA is TGTGCCAGCAGCCAAGAGTCTACTAGCGGTAGCACAGATACGCAGTATTTT. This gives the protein CASSQESTSGSTDTQYF.